The 28 T cell receptor beta chains below come from one sample, sequenced in a study of blood T cell repertoires in COVID-19. TCRdb's copy holds only in-frame clones and misses some; the assay was immunoSEQ multiplex PCR. The data hold approximately 480,000 clones, with about 90% observed a single time. Material for sequencing was PBMCs or T cells enriched from blood (not recorded which). These receptors all come from a woman younger than 30 who had recovered from COVID-19.

The chain carries TRBV20-1 and TRBJ1-2; weak D call: TRBD1 (5 bases). CDR3 size: 15 residues. Per the germline V gene, CDR1 is DFQATT and CDR2 is SNEGSKA (reference sequence). Trimming took 3 bases from V and 2 from J, leaving 16 bases between them. In DNA form, the CDR3 reads TGCAGTGCTAGTGGCAGGGAAGGTGGAAACTATGGCTACACCTTC. Its translation: CSASGREGGNYGYTF.

This chain connects TRBV18 to TRBJ1-1; D ambiguous. Trimming shortened V by 3 bases and J by 7 bases, and 12 bases separated the two germline ends. CDR3 length: 13 residues. CDR1 and CDR2 from the germline V gene are KGHSH and LQKENI. The CDR3 loop is CASSPGPPNEAFF. DNA for the CDR3: TGTGCCAGCTCACCTGGGCCACCCAATGAAGCTTTCTTT.

The genes are TRBV5-1 and TRBJ2-1, with 9 bases fitting TRBD2. CDR3 length: 16 amino acids. Germline V lookup: CDR1 SGHRS, CDR2 YFSETQ. V shed 4 bases and J 6 bases; nucleotides not matched to a gene: 11. CDR3 protein: CASSPGPSGDPNEQFF. The CDR3 DNA reads as TGCGCCAGCAGCCCTGGGCCTAGCGGGGATCCCAATGAGCAGTTCTTC.

This sequence joins TRBV5-1 and TRBJ1-1, with TRBD1 matching over 12 bases. The V and J ends lost 4 bases and 0 bases, in that order; junction bases with no gene match: 4. The germline V gene has CDR1 SGHRS and CDR2 YFSETQ. This CDR3 contains 16 residues. CDR3 in DNA: TGCGCCAGCAGCGGAGGGACAGGGGGCTTGAACACTGAAGCTTTCTTT. Translating gives CASSGGTGGLNTEAFF. The entire variable domain, with the rest obtained from reference TRBV5-1 and TRBJ1-1, is as follows: KAGVTQTPRYLIKTRGQQVTLSCSPISGHRSVSWYQQTPGQGLQFLFEYFSETQRNKGNFPGRFSGRQFSNSRSEMNVSTLELGDSALYLCASSGGTGGLNTEAFFGQGTRLTVV.

V gene TRBV2 combines with J gene TRBJ1-2, with a weak D call TRBD1 (6 bases). Trimming pared 7 bases from V and 4 bases from J, leaving 13 bases between. CDR3 length equals 13 residues. Germline lookup yields CDR1 SNHLY and CDR2 FYNNEI. The CDR3 sequence: CASKRDTFYGYTF. The DNA for the CDR3 is TGTGCCAGCAAGCGGGACACCTTCTATGGCTACACCTTC.

This clone turned up a few times. The chain has TRBV4-1 and TRBJ1-3; 7 bases fit TRBD1. CDR1 and CDR2 from the germline V gene are MGHRA and YSYEKL. CDR3 length equals 15 residues. J gave up 4 bases and V 6 bases, and 9 bases lay outside the gene matches. In nucleotides, the CDR3 is TGCGCCAGCAGGATTACCGGGACAGACGGAAACACCATATATTTT. It codes for CASRITGTDGNTIYF.

V gene TRBV2 combines with J gene TRBJ2-5; D gene ambiguous. The CDR3 loop spans 12 amino acids. Germline assignment: CDR1 SNHLY and CDR2 FYNNEI. V lost 10 bases and J lost 5, with 14 bases in between. The CDR3 is CATSEILETQYF. The CDR3 DNA reads TGTGCCACCTCGGAGATTCTTGAGACCCAGTACTTC.

The chain is built from TRBV27 and TRBJ1-2; TRBD1 agrees at 7 bases. Germline V gene lookup returns CDR1 MNHEY and CDR2 SMNVEV (reference sequence). There are 16 residues in the CDR3. J was trimmed by 8 bases and V by 7 bases; bases with no gene match: 19. The CDR3 spells CASTLYHGDSFFGYTF. The CDR3, as DNA: TGTGCCAGCACCCTATATCATGGGGACAGCTTTTTCGGCTACACCTTC.

The V gene is TRBV24-1, the J gene TRBJ2-2; 8 bases align to TRBD1. This CDR3 spans 17 amino acids. Trimming at V came to 2 bases and at J to 0 bases, leaving 4 bases not matched to a gene. Germline assignment: CDR1 KGHDR and CDR2 SFDVKD. The CDR3 loop reads CATSDSGGPSNTGELFF. DNA for the CDR3: TGTGCCACCAGTGATTCAGGGGGCCCATCGAACACCGGGGAGCTGTTTTTT.

The table lists this clone with a count of one. The rearrangement uses TRBV7-3 and TRBJ2-3; 7 nucleotides agree with TRBD2. Germline-derived CDR1 and CDR2 are SGHTA and FQGTGA. The CDR3 is 14 amino acids. The ends lost 6 bases at V and 5 bases at J; junction bases unmatched: 8. CDR3 DNA: TGTGCCAGCAGACCCGGACTAGACGGAGATACGCAGTATTTT. The encoded protein is CASRPGLDGDTQYF.

This clone has more than one count but fewer than ten. This chain's CDR3 is CASSSSASAGAPQHF. The CDR3 coding sequence is TGTGCCAGCAGCTCCTCCGCGTCGGCCGGAGCACCCCAGCATTTT. The V gene is TRBV7-9, the J gene TRBJ1-5; D is ambiguous. Trimming took 4 bases from V and 10 from J, leaving 20 bases between them. Germline CDR1 reads SEHNR; CDR2 reads FQNEAQ (reference sequence). The CDR3 loop spans 15 amino acids. Using reference TRBV7-9 and TRBJ1-5 for the parts outside the CDR3, the full variable domain is DTGVSQNPRHKITKRGQNVTFRCDPISEHNRLYWYRQTLGQGPEFLTYFQNEAQLEKSRLLSDRFSAERPKGSFSTLEIQRTEQGDSAMYLCASSSSASAGAPQHFGDGTRLSIL.

About this clone: Other DNA sequences in the same sample also yield this CDR3. This chain uses TRBV12-3 or TRBV12-4 with TRBJ2-7; 7 nucleotides match TRBD2. V trimming: 7 bases; J trimming: 3 bases; junction bases outside the gene matches: 6. The CDR3 contains 13 residues. CDR3 DNA sequence: TGTGCCAGCACCCTCGGGGGGAGCTACGAGCAGTACTTC. Its translation is CASTLGGSYEQYF.

The J gene is TRBJ2-7, the V gene TRBV7-9; 8 bases fit TRBD1. There are 17 residues in the CDR3. The V gene's germline CDR1 is SEHNR and CDR2 FQNEAQ (reference sequence). With 5 bases clipped from V and 3 bases from J, the junction kept 15 bases outside the gene matches. CDR3 sequence (DNA): TGTGCCAGCAGCCCATTCCCCCCGGACAGGGTTAGCTACGAGCAGTACTTC. Its protein is CASSPFPPDRVSYEQYF.

V is TRBV10-3 and J is TRBJ1-5, with D perhaps matching TRBD1 (6 bases). The V gene lost 10 bases and the J gene lost 4 bases, with 14 bases spanning the gap. The CDR3 contains 13 residues. From germline, CDR1 is ENHRY and CDR2 SYGVKD. CDR3 sequence reads: CATMDSRNQPQHF. Here the CDR3 DNA reads TGTGCCACAATGGACAGTAGGAATCAGCCCCAGCATTTT.

The chain carries TRBV19 and TRBJ1-1; D gene uncertain. V gave up 9 bases and J gave up 2 bases, with 22 bases separating them. Germline-derived CDR1 and CDR2 are LNHDA and SQIVND (reference sequence). This CDR3 is 16 amino acids long. The CDR3 reads CASSLESLNPNTEAFF. DNA for the CDR3: TGTGCCAGCTCCCTCGAGAGCCTGAATCCTAACACTGAAGCTTTCTTT. Variable domain in full (rest from reference TRBV19 and TRBJ1-1): DGGITQSPKYLFRKEGQNVTLSCEQNLNHDAMYWYRQDPGQGLRLIYYSQIVNDFQKGDIAEGYSVSREKKESFPLTVTSAQKNPTAFYLCASSLESLNPNTEAFFGQGTRLTVV.

V gene TRBV19 combines with J gene TRBJ1-6; 7 nucleotides agree with TRBD1. The CDR3 consists of 14 residues. V shed 5 bases and J 10 bases; nucleotides not matched to a gene: 8. Germline V lookup: CDR1 LNHDA, CDR2 SQIVND (reference sequence). The CDR3 nucleotides read TGTGCCAGTAGTCCGGGACAGCTACTCTCACCCCTCCACTTT. This codes for CASSPGQLLSPLHF.

The rearrangement links TRBV12-5 to TRBJ1-5; the D is unclear. The V and J ends lost 6 bases and 2 bases respectively, with 8 bases between them. There are 13 residues in the CDR3. The germline V gene encodes CDR1 LGHNT and CDR2 FRNRAP. The CDR3 spells CASGQLGNQPQHF. Here the CDR3 DNA reads TGTGCTAGTGGCCAATTAGGCAATCAGCCCCAGCATTTT.

Written as DNA, the CDR3 is TGTGCCAGCAGCACGGACAGCCTGGAAGCTTTCTTT. As protein: CASSTDSLEAFF. The chain carries TRBV2 and TRBJ1-1; D perhaps matches TRBD1 (6 bases). V lost 6 bases to trimming and J lost 8 bases, with 13 bases between them. Germline CDR1 and CDR2: SNHLY and FYNNEI. The length of the CDR3 is 12 residues.

The chain is built from TRBV30 and TRBJ2-3, with D perhaps matching TRBD2 (6 bases). This CDR3 has 13 residues. Germline V CDR1 and CDR2: GTSNPN, SVGIG (reference sequence). Trimming pared 5 bases from V and 3 bases from J, leaving 12 bases between. In DNA, the CDR3 is TGTGCCTGGGCCTGGGACTTTACAGATACGCAGTATTTT. It specifies CAWAWDFTDTQYF.

V gene TRBV19 combines with J gene TRBJ1-3, with TRBD1 as a possible D gene (5 bases). Germline CDR1 is LNHDA and CDR2 is SQIVND (reference sequence). The length of the CDR3 is 13 residues. Trimming took off 7 bases at V and 4 bases at J, with 11 bases between the two ends. CDR3 bases: TGTGCCAGTAAAAAGGGGCCGGGAAACACCATATATTTT. The encoded protein is CASKKGPGNTIYF. The variable domain in full, with the rest retrieved from reference TRBV19 and TRBJ1-3, is DGGITQSPKYLFRKEGQNVTLSCEQNLNHDAMYWYRQDPGQGLRLIYYSQIVNDFQKGDIAEGYSVSREKKESFPLTVTSAQKNPTAFYLCASKKGPGNTIYFGEGSWLTVV.

V gene TRBV4-1 combines with J gene TRBJ1-4; D is unresolved. The CDR3 loop spans 10 amino acids. Looked up from germline, CDR1 is MGHRA and CDR2 is YSYEKL. This CDR3 is CAIRVEKLFF. The CDR3 DNA reads as TGCGCTATCCGAGTGGAAAAACTGTTTTTT.

The chain carries TRBV7-9 and TRBJ1-1; D may be TRBD1 (6 bases). The CDR3 extends over 12 amino acids. V was shortened by 3 bases and J by 8 bases, with 10 bases between the two germline ends. Germline V CDR1 and CDR2: SEHNR, FQNEAQ (reference sequence). Written as DNA, the CDR3 is TGTGCCAGCAGCTTTGGGGACAACGAAGCTTTCTTT. Protein product: CASSFGDNEAFF.

The chain uses TRBV4-1 and TRBJ2-2, with D maybe TRBD1 (6 bases). The length of the CDR3 is 15 residues. Trimming cost V 2 bases and J 1 base, with 8 bases left between them. The germline gives CDR1 MGHRA, CDR2 YSYEKL. The CDR3 is CASSQPGQNTGELFF. The CDR3 nucleotides are TGCGCCAGCAGCCAACCGGGACAGAACACCGGGGAGCTGTTTTTT.

The chain recombines TRBV6-5 with TRBJ1-2; 7 nucleotides agree with TRBD1. There are 14 residues in the CDR3. Germline V gene data show CDR1 as MNHEY and CDR2 as SVGAGI. V gave up 4 bases and J gave up 5 bases; unmatched junction bases: 7. The CDR3 protein is CASSFRQGRYGYTF. DNA for the CDR3: TGTGCCAGCAGTTTCCGACAGGGACGATATGGCTACACCTTC.

The chain recombines TRBV11-2 with TRBJ2-1; 8 bases align to TRBD2. J was trimmed by 6 bases and V by 6 bases; bases with no gene match: 10. CDR1 and CDR2 (germline): SGHAT, FQNNGV. The CDR3 extends over 15 amino acids. This CDR3 is CASRRSGGPSNEQFF. The CDR3 DNA sequence: TGTGCCAGCAGACGAAGCGGGGGTCCCTCCAATGAGCAGTTCTTC.

The chain links TRBV5-1 to TRBJ2-1; TRBD2 matches at 12 bases. From germline, CDR1 is SGHRS and CDR2 YFSETQ. J was trimmed by 8 bases and V by 4 bases; bases with no gene match: 10. The CDR3 has 16 amino acids. This CDR3 is CASSPQLAGGGDEQFF. CDR3 coding DNA: TGCGCCAGCAGCCCTCAACTAGCGGGGGGAGGAGATGAGCAGTTCTTC.

CDR3 loop: CASSYQGGTEAFF. In DNA, the CDR3 is TGTGCCAGCAGTTATCAGGGGGGCACTGAAGCTTTCTTT. The chain has TRBV27 and TRBJ1-1; 7 bases agree with TRBD1. V was clipped by 4 bases and J by 4 bases; unmatched bases: 3. Germline CDR1 reads MNHEY; CDR2 reads SMNVEV (reference sequence). This CDR3 is 13 amino acids long.

The chain combines TRBV7-9 with TRBJ1-1, with 8 bases that match TRBD1. The V segment lost 4 bases and the J segment 7 bases; nucleotides outside the gene matches: 5. CDR3 length: 13 amino acids. Germline loops: CDR1 SEHNR, CDR2 FQNEAQ (reference sequence). The CDR3 sequence: CASSSTGGIEAFF. CDR3 in DNA: TGTGCCAGCAGCTCTACAGGGGGAATTGAAGCTTTCTTT.